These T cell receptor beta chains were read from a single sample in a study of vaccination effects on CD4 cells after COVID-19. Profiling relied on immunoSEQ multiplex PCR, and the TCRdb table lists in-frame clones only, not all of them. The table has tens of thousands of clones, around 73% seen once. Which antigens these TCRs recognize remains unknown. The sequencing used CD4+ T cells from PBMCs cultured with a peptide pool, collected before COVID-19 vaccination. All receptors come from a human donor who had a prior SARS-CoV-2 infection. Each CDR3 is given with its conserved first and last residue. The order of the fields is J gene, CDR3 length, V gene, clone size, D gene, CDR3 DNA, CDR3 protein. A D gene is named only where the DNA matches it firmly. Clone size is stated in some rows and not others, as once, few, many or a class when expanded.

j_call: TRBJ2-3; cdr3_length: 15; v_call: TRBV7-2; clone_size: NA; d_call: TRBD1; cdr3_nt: TGTGCCAGCAGCGACCGGGACAGGGTATCGGATACGCAGTATTTT; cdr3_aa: CASSDRDRVSDTQYF
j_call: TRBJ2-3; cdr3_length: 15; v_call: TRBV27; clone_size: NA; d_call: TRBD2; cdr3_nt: TGTGCCAGCAGTCTAAGGACTAGTTCCACAGATACGCAGTATTTT; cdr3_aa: CASSLRTSSTDTQYF
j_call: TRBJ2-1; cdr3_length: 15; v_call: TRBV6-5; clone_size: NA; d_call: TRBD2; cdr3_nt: TGTGCCAGCAGTTACTCAGGGACTAGCGGGAGGGCGGCGTTCTTC; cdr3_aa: CASSYSGTSGRAAFF
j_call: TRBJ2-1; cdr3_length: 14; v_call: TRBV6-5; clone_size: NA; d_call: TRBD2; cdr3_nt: TGTGCCAGCAGAGCGGGAGTCGCCTACAATGAGCAGTTCTTC; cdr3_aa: CASRAGVAYNEQFF
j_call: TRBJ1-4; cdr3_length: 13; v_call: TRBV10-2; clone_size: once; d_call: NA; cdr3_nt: TGCGCCACCTCGGGCCGGGTGGATGAAAAACTGTTTTTT; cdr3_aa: CATSGRVDEKLFF
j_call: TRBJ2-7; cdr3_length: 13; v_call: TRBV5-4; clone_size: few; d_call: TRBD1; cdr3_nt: TGTGCCAGCAGCCTCAGGGGGCCCCACGAGCAGTACTTC; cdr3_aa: CASSLRGPHEQYF
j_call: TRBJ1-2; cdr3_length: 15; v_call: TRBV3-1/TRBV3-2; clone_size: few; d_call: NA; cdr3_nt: TGTGCCAGCAGCCCTTTCCCGGGGGGCAACTATGGCTACACCTTC; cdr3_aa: CASSPFPGGNYGYTF
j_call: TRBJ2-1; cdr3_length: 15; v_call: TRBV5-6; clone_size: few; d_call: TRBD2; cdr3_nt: TGTGCCAGCAGCTTCGACCTAGCGGACTACAATGAGCAGTTCTTC; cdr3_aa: CASSFDLADYNEQFF
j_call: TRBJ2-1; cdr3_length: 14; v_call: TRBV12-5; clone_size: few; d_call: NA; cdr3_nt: TGTGCTAGTGGTTTGAACGGAGAATACAATGAGCAGTTCTTC; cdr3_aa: CASGLNGEYNEQFF
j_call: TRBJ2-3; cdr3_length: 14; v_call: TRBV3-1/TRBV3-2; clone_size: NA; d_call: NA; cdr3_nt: TGTGCCAGCAGCCATGTGGACACCCCCGATACGCAGTATTTT; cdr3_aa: CASSHVDTPDTQYF
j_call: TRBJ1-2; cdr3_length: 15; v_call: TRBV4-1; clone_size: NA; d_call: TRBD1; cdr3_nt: TGCGCCAGCAGCCAAGCCGGACAGGGCAACTATGGCTACACCTTC; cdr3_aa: CASSQAGQGNYGYTF
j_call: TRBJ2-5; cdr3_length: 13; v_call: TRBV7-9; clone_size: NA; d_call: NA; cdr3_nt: TGTGCCAGCAGTCTCACTGGAGGGGAGACCCAGTACTTC; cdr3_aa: CASSLTGGETQYF
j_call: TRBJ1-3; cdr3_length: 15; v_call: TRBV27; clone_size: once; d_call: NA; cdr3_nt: TGTGCCAGCAGTATAGGAGGGGGGACTGGAAACACCATATATTTT; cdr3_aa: CASSIGGGTGNTIYF
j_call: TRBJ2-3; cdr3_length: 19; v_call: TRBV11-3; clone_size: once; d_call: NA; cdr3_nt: TGTGCCAGCAGCTTAGATTGGGGACATGGTATCACTAGCACAGATACGCAGTATTTT; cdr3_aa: CASSLDWGHGITSTDTQYF
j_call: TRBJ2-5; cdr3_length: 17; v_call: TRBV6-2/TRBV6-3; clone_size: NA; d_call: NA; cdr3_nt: TGTGCCAGCAGTTACTTCCCAGCCACACTGAGAGGGGAGACCCAGTACTTC; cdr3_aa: CASSYFPATLRGETQYF
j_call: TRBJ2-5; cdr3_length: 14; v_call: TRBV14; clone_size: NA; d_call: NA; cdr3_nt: TGTGCCAGCAGCCAAGGACAGAACTGGGAGACCCAGTACTTC; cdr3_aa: CASSQGQNWETQYF
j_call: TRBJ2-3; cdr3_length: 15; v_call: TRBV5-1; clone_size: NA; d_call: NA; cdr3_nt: TGCGCCAGCAGCTTGGGGGCAGGTCGCACAGATACGCAGTATTTT; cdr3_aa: CASSLGAGRTDTQYF
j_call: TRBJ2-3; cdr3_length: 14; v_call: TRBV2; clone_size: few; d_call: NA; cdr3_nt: TGTGCCAGCAGTGCGACTCGGACCCGAGATACGCAGTATTTT; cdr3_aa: CASSATRTRDTQYF
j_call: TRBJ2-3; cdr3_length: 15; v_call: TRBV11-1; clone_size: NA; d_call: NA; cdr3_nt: TGTGCCAGCAGCTCGACGGGGGAATGGCGAGATACGCAGTATTTT; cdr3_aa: CASSSTGEWRDTQYF
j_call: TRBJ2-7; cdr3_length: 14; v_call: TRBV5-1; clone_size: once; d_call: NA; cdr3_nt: TGCGCCAGCAGCTTGGCCGTGGGGTACTACGAGCAGTACTTC; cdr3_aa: CASSLAVGYYEQYF
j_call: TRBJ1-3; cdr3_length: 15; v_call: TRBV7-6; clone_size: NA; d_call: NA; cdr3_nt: TGTGCCAGCAGCTTAGGGGGGAGCTTCGGAAACACCATATATTTT; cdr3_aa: CASSLGGSFGNTIYF
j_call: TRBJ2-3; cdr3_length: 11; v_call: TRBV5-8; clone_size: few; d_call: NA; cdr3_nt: TGTGCCAGCAGCTTGCGCTATACGCAGTATTTT; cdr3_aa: CASSLRYTQYF